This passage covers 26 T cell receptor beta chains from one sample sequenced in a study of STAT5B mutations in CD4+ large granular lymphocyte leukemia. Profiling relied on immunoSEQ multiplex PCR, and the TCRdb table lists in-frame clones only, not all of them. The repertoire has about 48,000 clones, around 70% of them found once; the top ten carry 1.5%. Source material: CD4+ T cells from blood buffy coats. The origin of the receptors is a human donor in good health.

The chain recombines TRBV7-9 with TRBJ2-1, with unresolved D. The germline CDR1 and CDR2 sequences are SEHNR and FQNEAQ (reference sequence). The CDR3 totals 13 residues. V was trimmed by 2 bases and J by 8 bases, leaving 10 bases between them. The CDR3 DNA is TGTGCCAGCAGCTTAAATTGGCAGGATGAGCAGTTCTTC. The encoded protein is CASSLNWQDEQFF.

The CDR3 nucleotides are TGCAGTGCCTCCGAGCAGTTCTTC. This translates into CSASEQFF. The chain has TRBV20-1 and TRBJ2-1, with no clear D. Trimming cost V 6 bases and J 10 bases, with 4 bases left between them. Germline V gene sequence: CDR1 DFQATT, CDR2 SNEGSKA (reference sequence). The CDR3 spans 8 residues.

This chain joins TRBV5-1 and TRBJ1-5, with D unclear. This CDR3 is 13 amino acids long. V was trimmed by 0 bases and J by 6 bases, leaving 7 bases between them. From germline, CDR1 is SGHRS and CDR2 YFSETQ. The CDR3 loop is CASSLAPSQPQHF. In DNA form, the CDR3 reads TGCGCCAGCAGCTTGGCCCCTAGTCAGCCCCAGCATTTT.

Here the CDR3 DNA reads TGTGCCAGCAGCACTAGCGGGGGGGTGGGAGAGCAGTTCTTC. It is translated as CASSTSGGVGEQFF. The chain carries TRBV11-2 and TRBJ2-1; 13 nucleotides align to TRBD2. Germline V gene data show CDR1 as SGHAT and CDR2 as FQNNGV. Trimming cost V 5 bases and J 10 bases; bases outside gene matches: 5. There are 14 residues in the CDR3.

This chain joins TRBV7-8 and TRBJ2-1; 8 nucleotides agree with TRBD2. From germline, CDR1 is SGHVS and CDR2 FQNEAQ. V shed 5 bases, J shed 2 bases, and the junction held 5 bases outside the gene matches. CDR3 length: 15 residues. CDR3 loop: CASSTLAEPYNEQFF. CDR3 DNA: TGTGCCAGCAGCACACTAGCGGAACCCTACAATGAGCAGTTCTTC.

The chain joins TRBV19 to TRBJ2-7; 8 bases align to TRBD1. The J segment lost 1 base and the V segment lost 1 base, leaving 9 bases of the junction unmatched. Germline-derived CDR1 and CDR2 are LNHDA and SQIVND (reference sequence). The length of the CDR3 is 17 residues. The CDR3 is CASSIGVWGQASYEQYF. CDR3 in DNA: TGTGCCAGTAGTATAGGGGTTTGGGGACAGGCTTCCTACGAGCAGTACTTC.

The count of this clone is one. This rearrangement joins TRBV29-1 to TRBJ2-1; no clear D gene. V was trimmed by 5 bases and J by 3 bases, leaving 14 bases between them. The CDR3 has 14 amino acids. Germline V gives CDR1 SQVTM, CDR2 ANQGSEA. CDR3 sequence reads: CSVPAVGGYNEQFF. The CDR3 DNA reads TGCAGCGTTCCCGCCGTCGGCGGCTACAATGAGCAGTTCTTC.

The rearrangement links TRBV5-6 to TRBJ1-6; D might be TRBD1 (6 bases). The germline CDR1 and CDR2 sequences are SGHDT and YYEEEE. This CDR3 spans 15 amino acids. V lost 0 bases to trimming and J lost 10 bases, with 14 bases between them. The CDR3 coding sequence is TGTGCCAGCAGCTTGGATGGGGGGCAGTGGTCACCCCTCCACTTT. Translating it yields CASSLDGGQWSPLHF.

The CDR3 nucleotides read TGTGCCAGCAGTACCGGGACAGGCTCATATCAGCCCCAGCATTTT. Amino acids: CASSTGTGSYQPQHF. The rearrangement joins TRBV7-2 to TRBJ1-5; TRBD1 matches at 8 bases. Germline lookup yields CDR1 SGHTA and CDR2 FQGNSA. V shed 6 bases and J 5 bases; nucleotides not matched to a gene: 9. The CDR3 runs 15 residues.

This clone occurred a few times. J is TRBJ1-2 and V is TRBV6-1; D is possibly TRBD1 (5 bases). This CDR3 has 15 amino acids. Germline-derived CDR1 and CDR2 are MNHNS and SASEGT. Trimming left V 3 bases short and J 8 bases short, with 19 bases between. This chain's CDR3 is CASSDGGARTSGYTF. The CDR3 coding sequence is TGTGCCAGCAGTGATGGAGGGGCGAGGACCTCGGGCTACACCTTC.

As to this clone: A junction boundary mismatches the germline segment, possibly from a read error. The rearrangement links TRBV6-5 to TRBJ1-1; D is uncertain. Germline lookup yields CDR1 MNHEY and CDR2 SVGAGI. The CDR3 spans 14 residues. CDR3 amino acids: CASSDSRRYAEAFF. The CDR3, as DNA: TGTGCCAGCAGTGACTCTAGGAGGTACGCTGAAGCTTTCTTT.

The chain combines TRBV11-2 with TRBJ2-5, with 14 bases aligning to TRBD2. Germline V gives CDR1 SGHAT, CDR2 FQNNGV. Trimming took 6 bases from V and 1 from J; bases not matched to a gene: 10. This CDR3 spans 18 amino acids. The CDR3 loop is CASRKGTSGGIAQETQYF. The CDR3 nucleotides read TGTGCCAGCAGAAAAGGGACTAGCGGGGGAATCGCCCAAGAGACCCAGTACTTC.

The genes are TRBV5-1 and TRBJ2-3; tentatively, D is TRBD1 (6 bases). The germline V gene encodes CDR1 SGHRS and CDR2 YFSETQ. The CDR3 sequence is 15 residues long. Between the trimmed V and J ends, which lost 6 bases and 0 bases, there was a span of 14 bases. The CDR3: CASTMTGASTDTQYF. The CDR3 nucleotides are TGCGCCAGCACGATGACAGGCGCAAGCACAGATACGCAGTATTTT.

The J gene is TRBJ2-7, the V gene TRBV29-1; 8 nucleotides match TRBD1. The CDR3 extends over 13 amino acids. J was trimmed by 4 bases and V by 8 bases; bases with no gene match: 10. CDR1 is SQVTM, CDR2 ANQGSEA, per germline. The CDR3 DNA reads TGCAGCTCGGAAGGACAGGGTTCGTACGAGCAGTACTTC. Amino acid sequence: CSSEGQGSYEQYF.

CDR3 loop: CASRWTGAETQYF. The CDR3 bases are TGTGCCAGCAGATGGACAGGGGCAGAGACCCAGTACTTC. The rearrangement uses TRBV7-2 and TRBJ2-5; TRBD1 aligns across 9 bases. The germline V gene has CDR1 SGHTA and CDR2 FQGNSA. The V gene end was trimmed by 6 bases and the J gene end by 4 bases; junction bases not matched to a gene: 3. This CDR3 comprises 13 residues. The full variable domain, with the rest looked up from reference TRBV7-2 and TRBJ2-5, is GAGVSQSPSNKVTEKGKDVELRCDPISGHTALYWYRQSLGQGLEFLIYFQGNSAPDKSGLPSDRFSAERTGGSVSTLTIQRTQQEDSAVYLCASRWTGAETQYFGPGTRLLVL.

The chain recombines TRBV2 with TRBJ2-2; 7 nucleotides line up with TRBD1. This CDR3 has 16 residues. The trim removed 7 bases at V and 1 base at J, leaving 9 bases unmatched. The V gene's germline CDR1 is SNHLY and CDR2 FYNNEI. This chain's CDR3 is CASIPRGSRNTGELFF. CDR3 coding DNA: TGTGCCAGCATTCCCAGGGGGAGTCGGAACACCGGGGAGCTGTTTTTT. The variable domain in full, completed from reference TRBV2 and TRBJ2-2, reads EPEVTQTPSHQVTQMGQEVILRCVPISNHLYFYWYRQILGQKVEFLVSFYNNEISEKSEIFDDQFSVERPDGSNFTLKIRSTKLEDSAMYFCASIPRGSRNTGELFFGEGSRLTVL.

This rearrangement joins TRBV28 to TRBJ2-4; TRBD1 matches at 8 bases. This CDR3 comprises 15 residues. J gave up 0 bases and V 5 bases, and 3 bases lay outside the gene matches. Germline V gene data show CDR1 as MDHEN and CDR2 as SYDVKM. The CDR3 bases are TGTGCCAGCAGTCTGACAGGGGTAGCCAAAAACATTCAGTACTTC. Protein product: CASSLTGVAKNIQYF. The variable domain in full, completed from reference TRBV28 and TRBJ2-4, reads DVKVTQSSRYLVKRTGEKVFLECVQDMDHENMFWYRQDPGLGLRLIYFSYDVKMKEKGDIPEGYSVSREKKERFSLILESASTNQTSMYLCASSLTGVAKNIQYFGAGTRLSVL.

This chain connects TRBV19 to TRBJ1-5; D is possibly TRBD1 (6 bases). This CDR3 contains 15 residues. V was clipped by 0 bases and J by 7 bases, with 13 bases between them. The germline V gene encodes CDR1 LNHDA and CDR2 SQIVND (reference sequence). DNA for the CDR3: TGTGCCAGTAGTATAGATCCGGGGGCGAGGCAGCCCCAGCATTTT. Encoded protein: CASSIDPGARQPQHF.

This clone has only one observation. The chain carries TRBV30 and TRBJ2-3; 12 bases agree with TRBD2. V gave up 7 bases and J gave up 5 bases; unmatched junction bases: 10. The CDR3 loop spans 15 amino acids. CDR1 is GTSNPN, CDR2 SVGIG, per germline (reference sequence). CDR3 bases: TGTGCCTTCAAGCGACTAGCGGGGGCTGTAGATACGCAGTATTTT. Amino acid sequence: CAFKRLAGAVDTQYF.

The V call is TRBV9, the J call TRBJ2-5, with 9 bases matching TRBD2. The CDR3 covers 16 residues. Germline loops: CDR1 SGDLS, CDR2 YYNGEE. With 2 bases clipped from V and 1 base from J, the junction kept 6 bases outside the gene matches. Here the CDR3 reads CASSVGGGAVQETQYF. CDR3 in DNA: TGTGCCAGCAGCGTGGGCGGGGGGGCTGTCCAAGAGACCCAGTACTTC.

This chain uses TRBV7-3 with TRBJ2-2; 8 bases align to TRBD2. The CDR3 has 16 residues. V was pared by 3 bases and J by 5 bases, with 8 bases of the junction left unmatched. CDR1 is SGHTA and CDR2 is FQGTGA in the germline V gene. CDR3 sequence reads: CASSFSAGGGTGELFF. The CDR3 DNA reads TGTGCCAGCAGCTTTAGCGCCGGCGGGGGGACCGGGGAGCTGTTTTTT.

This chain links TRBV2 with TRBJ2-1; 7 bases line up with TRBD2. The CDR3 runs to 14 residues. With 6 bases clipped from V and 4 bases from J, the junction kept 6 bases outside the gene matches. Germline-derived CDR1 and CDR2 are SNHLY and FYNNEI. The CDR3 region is CASRAGTTYNEQFF. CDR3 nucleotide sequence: TGTGCCAGCAGAGCCGGGACTACGTACAATGAGCAGTTCTTC.

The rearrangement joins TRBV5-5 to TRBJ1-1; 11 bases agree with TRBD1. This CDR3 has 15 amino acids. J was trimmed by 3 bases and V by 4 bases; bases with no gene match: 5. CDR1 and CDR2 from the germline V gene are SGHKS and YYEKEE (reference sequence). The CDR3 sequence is CASSPRDRGYTEAFF. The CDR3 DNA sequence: TGTGCCAGCAGCCCCCGGGACAGGGGGTACACTGAAGCTTTCTTT.

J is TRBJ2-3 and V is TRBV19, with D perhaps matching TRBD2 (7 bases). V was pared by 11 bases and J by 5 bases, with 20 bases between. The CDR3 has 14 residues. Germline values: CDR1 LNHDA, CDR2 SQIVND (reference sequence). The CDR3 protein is CAGGWGGHGDTQYF. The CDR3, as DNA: TGTGCCGGGGGTTGGGGGGGGCACGGAGATACGCAGTATTTT.

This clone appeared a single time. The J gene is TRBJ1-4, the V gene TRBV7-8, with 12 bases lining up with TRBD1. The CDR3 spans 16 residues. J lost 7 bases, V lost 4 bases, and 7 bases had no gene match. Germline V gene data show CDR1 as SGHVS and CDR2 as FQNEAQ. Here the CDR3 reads CASSSGTGGYGEKLFF. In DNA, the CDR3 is TGTGCCAGCAGCTCTGGGACAGGGGGCTACGGTGAAAAACTGTTTTTT.

CDR3 sequence: CASSYHQDDLYGYTF. As DNA, the CDR3 is TGTGCCAGCAGTTACCACCAGGATGATCTCTATGGCTACACCTTC. The chain recombines TRBV6-5 with TRBJ1-2; no definite D call. This CDR3 is built from 15 residues. V was shortened by 2 bases and J by 4 bases, with 14 bases between the two germline ends. CDR1 is MNHEY and CDR2 is SVGAGI in the germline V gene.